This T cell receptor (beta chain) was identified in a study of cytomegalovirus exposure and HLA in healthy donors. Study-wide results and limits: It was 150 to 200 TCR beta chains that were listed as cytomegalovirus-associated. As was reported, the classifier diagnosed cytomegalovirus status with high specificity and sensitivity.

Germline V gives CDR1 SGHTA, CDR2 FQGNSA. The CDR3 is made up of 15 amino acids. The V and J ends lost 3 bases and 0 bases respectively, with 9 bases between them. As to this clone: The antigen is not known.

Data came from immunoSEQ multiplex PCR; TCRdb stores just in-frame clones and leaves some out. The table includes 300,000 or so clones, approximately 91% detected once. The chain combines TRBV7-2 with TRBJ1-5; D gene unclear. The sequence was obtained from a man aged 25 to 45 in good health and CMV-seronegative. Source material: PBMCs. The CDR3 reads CASSFEGLSNQPQHF. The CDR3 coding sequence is TGTGCCAGCAGCTTTGAAGGACTTAGCAATCAGCCCCAGCATTTT.